The rows below give T cell receptor beta chains drawn from one sample of a study of Tregs in tolerant kidney transplant recipients. The method was immunoSEQ multiplex PCR; TCRdb's version includes in-frame clones alone and lacks a portion of them. This sample has about 64,000 clones, with 70% to 90% found just once. Sample: CD4+ T cells from blood (PBMCs), taken 6 months after the transplant. Receptors were obtained from a human patient who received a combined kidney and bone marrow transplant. The graft donor may be the source of some T cells. CDR3s include the opening cysteine and the closing phenylalanine or tryptophan. The order of the fields is V gene, D gene, clone size, J gene, CDR3 DNA, CDR3 protein. The D gene is left open where the match is weak. Clone size, where shown, is once, few, many, or a class for clones that have expanded.

V gene: TRBV11-2; D gene: TRBD2; clone size: .; J gene: TRBJ2-1; CDR3 DNA: TGTGCCAGCAGCTTAGGTCGGGGGGTTTCCTACAATGAGCAGTTCTTC; CDR3 protein: CASSLGRGVSYNEQFF
V gene: TRBV7-2; D gene: .; clone size: .; J gene: TRBJ1-6; CDR3 DNA: TGTGCCAGCAGCTTATACTGGGGCTCGGAATCACCCCTCCACTTT; CDR3 protein: CASSLYWGSESPLHF
V gene: TRBV19; D gene: TRBD1; clone size: .; J gene: TRBJ1-1; CDR3 DNA: TGTGCCAGTAGTATAAATCCGGGGACAGCAGGGACTGAAGCTTTCTTT; CDR3 protein: CASSINPGTAGTEAFF
V gene: TRBV4-2; D gene: .; clone size: .; J gene: TRBJ2-5; CDR3 DNA: TGTGCCAGCAGCCAAGGGCTAGTCGGAGAGACCCAGTACTTC; CDR3 protein: CASSQGLVGETQYF
V gene: TRBV19; D gene: TRBD1; clone size: .; J gene: TRBJ1-2; CDR3 DNA: TGTGCCAGTAGTCCCCAGGACAGGGGATCCACACTATATGGCTACACCTTC; CDR3 protein: CASSPQDRGSTLYGYTF
V gene: TRBV5-1; D gene: TRBD2; clone size: .; J gene: TRBJ2-3; CDR3 DNA: TGCGCCAGCAGACCGGGAGGGACTAGCGGGAGGCTTACGCAGTATTTT; CDR3 protein: CASRPGGTSGRLTQYF
V gene: TRBV5-1; D gene: .; clone size: once; J gene: TRBJ2-7; CDR3 DNA: TGCGCCAGCCGACTTCCGCAGTACTTC; CDR3 protein: CASRLPQYF
V gene: TRBV5-1; D gene: TRBD2; clone size: medium-sized; J gene: TRBJ2-7; CDR3 DNA: TGCGCCAGCAGCTTGGCCATCGGGGGGGCTGAAGAGCAGTACTTC; CDR3 protein: CASSLAIGGAEEQYF
V gene: TRBV6-7; D gene: TRBD1; clone size: once; J gene: TRBJ2-2; CDR3 DNA: TGTGCCATCCCCGACGTGGACAGGGCCTCGCAACGGAACACCGGGGAGCTGTTTTTT; CDR3 protein: CAIPDVDRASQRNTGELFF
V gene: TRBV15; D gene: TRBD1; clone size: .; J gene: TRBJ2-5; CDR3 DNA: TGTGCCACCAGCCCCGGGACAGCGTACCAAGAGACCCAGTACTTC; CDR3 protein: CATSPGTAYQETQYF
V gene: TRBV7-6; D gene: TRBD1; clone size: once; J gene: TRBJ1-2; CDR3 DNA: TGTGCCAGCAGCGGGAGACAGGGTGGTGGCTACACCTTC; CDR3 protein: CASSGRQGGGYTF
V gene: TRBV4-3; D gene: .; clone size: .; J gene: TRBJ2-3; CDR3 DNA: TGCGCCAGCAGCCAAGAAGCCGGGGGCACAGATACGCAGTATTTT; CDR3 protein: CASSQEAGGTDTQYF
V gene: TRBV7-2; D gene: .; clone size: once; J gene: TRBJ1-6; CDR3 DNA: TGTGCCAGCAGCTCACAAGTGGGGAGTAATTCACCCCTCCACTTT; CDR3 protein: CASSSQVGSNSPLHF
V gene: TRBV6-4; D gene: .; clone size: .; J gene: TRBJ2-1; CDR3 DNA: TGTGCCAGCAGTGACTCTTTCAGGGGGGTGAACTACAATGAGCAGTTCTTC; CDR3 protein: CASSDSFRGVNYNEQFF
V gene: TRBV5-4; D gene: .; clone size: .; J gene: TRBJ2-7; CDR3 DNA: TGTGCCAGCAGCTTGATGGGGACACAGAGCTCCTACGAGCAGTACTTC; CDR3 protein: CASSLMGTQSSYEQYF
V gene: TRBV11-3; D gene: .; clone size: .; J gene: TRBJ1-3; CDR3 DNA: TGTGCCAGCAGCTCCCGATCGGGCACCATATATTTT; CDR3 protein: CASSSRSGTIYF
V gene: TRBV5-5; D gene: TRBD2; clone size: .; J gene: TRBJ2-1; CDR3 DNA: TGTGCCAGCAGTCTCGGCGGGAGCACCTACAATGAGCAGTTCTTC; CDR3 protein: CASSLGGSTYNEQFF
V gene: TRBV28; D gene: .; clone size: .; J gene: TRBJ2-1; CDR3 DNA: TGTGCCAGTTTCGGGAGACCGACCTACAATGAGCAGTTCTTC; CDR3 protein: CASFGRPTYNEQFF
V gene: TRBV5-1; D gene: TRBD1; clone size: once; J gene: TRBJ2-5; CDR3 DNA: TGCGCCAGCAGCCAGGGACAGGACCCAGAGACCCAGTACTTC; CDR3 protein: CASSQGQDPETQYF
V gene: TRBV18; D gene: .; clone size: .; J gene: TRBJ2-7; CDR3 DNA: TGTGCCAGCTCACCCAATCAGGGGGGCTCCTACGAGCAGTACTTC; CDR3 protein: CASSPNQGGSYEQYF
V gene: TRBV30; D gene: .; clone size: .; J gene: TRBJ1-1; CDR3 DNA: TGTGCCTGGAGTGCAGGGCCGCTCTCTGAAGCTTTCTTT; CDR3 protein: CAWSAGPLSEAFF
V gene: TRBV4-1; D gene: TRBD1; clone size: .; J gene: TRBJ2-3; CDR3 DNA: TGCGCCAGCAGCCTTCACAGGGGGCGGACAGATACGCAGTATTTT; CDR3 protein: CASSLHRGRTDTQYF
V gene: TRBV7-8; D gene: .; clone size: .; J gene: TRBJ1-2; CDR3 DNA: TGTGCCAGCAGCCCTATCCGGCAGGGAAGCTACACCTTC; CDR3 protein: CASSPIRQGSYTF
V gene: TRBV5-5; D gene: .; clone size: .; J gene: TRBJ2-7; CDR3 DNA: TGTGCCAGCAGCTTGGGTAGTAGATACGAGCAGTACTTC; CDR3 protein: CASSLGSRYEQYF
V gene: TRBV7-2; D gene: TRBD1; clone size: .; J gene: TRBJ2-2; CDR3 DNA: TGTGCCAGCAGCTTTAACTTGCAGGGGGCGCAAACCGGGGAGCTGTTTTTT; CDR3 protein: CASSFNLQGAQTGELFF
V gene: TRBV6-6; D gene: TRBD1; clone size: .; J gene: TRBJ1-6; CDR3 DNA: TGTGCCAGCAGTTACACAGGGGGCGCTTATTCCCCCCTCCACTTT; CDR3 protein: CASSYTGGAYSPLHF
V gene: TRBV10-2; D gene: TRBD1; clone size: .; J gene: TRBJ1-1; CDR3 DNA: TGCGCCAGCAGTTCCCTCCTGGACAGGGGCGTTCGGTTTTCGGGCACTGAAGCTTTCTTT; CDR3 protein: CASSSLLDRGVRFSGTEAFF
V gene: TRBV10-3; D gene: .; clone size: .; J gene: TRBJ2-1; CDR3 DNA: TGTGCCATCAGTGAGTCGATACTAGTTCCCAATGAGCAGTTCTTC; CDR3 protein: CAISESILVPNEQFF
V gene: TRBV4-1; D gene: TRBD1; clone size: .; J gene: TRBJ2-7; CDR3 DNA: TGCGCCAGCAGCCGCCCGGGACAGGGGGCTTACGAGCAGTACTTC; CDR3 protein: CASSRPGQGAYEQYF
V gene: TRBV5-1; D gene: TRBD2; clone size: .; J gene: TRBJ2-5; CDR3 DNA: TGCGCCAGCAGCTTGGCTAGCGGGGGTGGAGAGACCCAGTACTTC; CDR3 protein: CASSLASGGGETQYF
V gene: TRBV30; D gene: .; clone size: .; J gene: TRBJ1-5; CDR3 DNA: TGTGCCTGGGGTCCCGGGGGCAATCAGCCCCAGCATTTT; CDR3 protein: CAWGPGGNQPQHF
V gene: TRBV13; D gene: TRBD2; clone size: .; J gene: TRBJ2-5; CDR3 DNA: TGTGCCAGCAGCTTGGGACTAGCGGGATATGTATTTGGAGAGACCCAGTACTTC; CDR3 protein: CASSLGLAGYVFGETQYF
V gene: TRBV19; D gene: .; clone size: .; J gene: TRBJ2-7; CDR3 DNA: TGTGCCAGTAACTCGTACCCAGCGGAAGCCTACGAGCAGTACTTC; CDR3 protein: CASNSYPAEAYEQYF
V gene: TRBV6-1; D gene: .; clone size: .; J gene: TRBJ1-4; CDR3 DNA: TGTGCCAGCAGTGAAGTTAGGGGAGGGTTAAATGAAAAACTGTTTTTT; CDR3 protein: CASSEVRGGLNEKLFF
V gene: TRBV19; D gene: TRBD1; clone size: .; J gene: TRBJ1-2; CDR3 DNA: TGTGCCAGTAGAAGGGACAGGGGCGGTTTTGGCTACACCTTC; CDR3 protein: CASRRDRGGFGYTF
V gene: TRBV6-1; D gene: TRBD1; clone size: .; J gene: TRBJ1-1; CDR3 DNA: TGTGCCAGCAGAGGACAGGTCAACACTGAAGCTTTCTTT; CDR3 protein: CASRGQVNTEAFF
V gene: TRBV10-3; D gene: .; clone size: .; J gene: TRBJ1-2; CDR3 DNA: TGTGCCATCGGCGCCGGTGAGACACCTGATCTCTACACCTTC; CDR3 protein: CAIGAGETPDLYTF
V gene: TRBV11-2; D gene: .; clone size: .; J gene: TRBJ1-2; CDR3 DNA: TGTGCCAGCAGCTTAGTATTCGCTAACTATGGCTACACCTTC; CDR3 protein: CASSLVFANYGYTF
V gene: TRBV27; D gene: .; clone size: .; J gene: TRBJ2-1; CDR3 DNA: TGTGCCAGCAGTTCCCCCTGGGCCCACCAGGGAAATGAGCAGTTCTTC; CDR3 protein: CASSSPWAHQGNEQFF
V gene: TRBV5-1; D gene: .; clone size: .; J gene: TRBJ2-1; CDR3 DNA: TGCGCCAGCAGCCCCCCTGCGGGTTCCTACAATGAGCAGTTCTTC; CDR3 protein: CASSPPAGSYNEQFF
V gene: TRBV7-9; D gene: .; clone size: .; J gene: TRBJ1-1; CDR3 DNA: TGTGCCAGCAGCTTAGAAGGAGCCGCCGCTGAAGCTTTCTTT; CDR3 protein: CASSLEGAAAEAFF
V gene: TRBV7-9; D gene: .; clone size: few; J gene: TRBJ2-2; CDR3 DNA: TGTGCCAGCAGCTTCGGGGAGCCCCGCGGGGAGCTGTTTTTT; CDR3 protein: CASSFGEPRGELFF
V gene: TRBV30; D gene: TRBD1; clone size: .; J gene: TRBJ1-2; CDR3 DNA: TGTGCCTGGAGTGTACACCAGGGGGTTGGCTACACCTTC; CDR3 protein: CAWSVHQGVGYTF
V gene: TRBV10-3; D gene: .; clone size: .; J gene: TRBJ1-2; CDR3 DNA: TGTGCCATCTCCGAGGGCGGTGGCTACACCTTC; CDR3 protein: CAISEGGGYTF
V gene: TRBV2; D gene: .; clone size: .; J gene: TRBJ2-2; CDR3 DNA: TGTGCCAGCAGTGAATTTCGGTTCACCGGGGAGCTGTTTTTT; CDR3 protein: CASSEFRFTGELFF
V gene: TRBV7-9; D gene: TRBD1; clone size: .; J gene: TRBJ1-2; CDR3 DNA: TGTGCCAGCAGCTTGGTACAGGGGGCCCACTATGGCTACACCTTC; CDR3 protein: CASSLVQGAHYGYTF
V gene: TRBV7-2; D gene: TRBD2; clone size: .; J gene: TRBJ2-1; CDR3 DNA: TGTGCCAGCAACTTCGGCGGGGGGGTTGGGAATGAGCAGTTCTTC; CDR3 protein: CASNFGGGVGNEQFF
V gene: TRBV7-9; D gene: .; clone size: .; J gene: TRBJ1-2; CDR3 DNA: TGTGCCAGCAGCTTAGCCGGGGGTGGCTATGGCTACACCTTC; CDR3 protein: CASSLAGGGYGYTF
V gene: TRBV28; D gene: .; clone size: few; J gene: TRBJ1-3; CDR3 DNA: TGTGCCAGCAGTTTACAGTTATCTGGAAACACCATATATTTT; CDR3 protein: CASSLQLSGNTIYF